These T cell receptor beta chains were read from a single sample in a study of Graves' ophthalmopathy and Graves' hyperthyroidism. TCRdb analysed the multiplex PCR reads with MiXCR anew, one entry per CDR3 protein. The sample holds 600,000 to 650,000 distinct CDR3 sequences, roughly 20% seen once. Sequencing was performed on peripheral blood. These receptors all stem from a young woman with stable Graves' hyperthyroidism. Some clones in this sample may be carry-over from other donors' samples. CDR3s include the opening cysteine and the closing phenylalanine or tryptophan. The D gene is left open where the match is weak. Clone sizes are given selectively: once, few, many, or a class where the clone is expanded.

>TRBJ2-5|many|TRBV5-1|TRBD2
TGCGCCAGCAGCTTGGTAGCGGGAGTCGGGGAGACCCAGTACTTC
CASSLVAGVGETQYF
>TRBJ1-2|-|TRBV11-1|-
TGTGCCAGCAGCGTTCAAGGGACGGCGGATGGCTACACCTTC
CASSVQGTADGYTF
>TRBJ2-4|many|TRBV6-2/TRBV6-3|-
TGTGCCAGCAGTTACCTACGACAGCCTAGCATTCAGTACTTC
CASSYLRQPSIQYF
>TRBJ2-7|many|TRBV6-2/TRBV6-3|TRBD2
TGTGCCAGCAGCCCAACTAGCGGGGGTGCCTACGAGCAGTACTTC
CASSPTSGGAYEQYF
>TRBJ1-1|many|TRBV14|TRBD1
TGTGCCAGCAGCCAAGGGACAGGGGGCGCGATGAACACTGAAGCTTTCTTT
CASSQGTGGAMNTEAFF
>TRBJ1-2|-|TRBV28|TRBD1
TGTGCCAGCAAACCGGGACAGGGAGGAGGAGGTGGCTACACCTTC
CASKPGQGGGGGYTF
>TRBJ2-7|many|TRBV6-1|-
TGTGCCAGCGTACGATCGAGGGGGTTGAACGAGCAGTACTTC
CASVRSRGLNEQYF
>TRBJ1-2|many|TRBV2|TRBD1
TGTGCCAGCAGTGAAGTACAGGGGGCTTTCACTGGTTATGGCTACACCTTC
CASSEVQGAFTGYGYTF
>TRBJ2-5|many|TRBV20-1|-
TGCAGTGCCTACTTGAGGGGAGAGACCCAGTACTTC
CSAYLRGETQYF
>TRBJ2-7|many|TRBV6-2/TRBV6-3|TRBD2
TGTGCCAGTCGCTTCGGGGGGAATACCTACGAGCAGTACTTC
CASRFGGNTYEQYF
>TRBJ1-1|-|TRBV20-1|-
TGCAGTGCTAGAGGGATTCAGGGCACTGAAGCTTTCTTT
CSARGIQGTEAFF
>TRBJ1-5|few|TRBV3-1|-
TGTGCCAGCAGCCAAGAAAGTGGAGGGGGCAATCAGCCCCAGCATTTT
CASSQESGGGNQPQHF
>TRBJ2-2|few|TRBV19|TRBD2
TGTGCCAGTAGTATAGCGCCGGGACTAGCGGGGGAGTTCACCGGGGAGCTGTTTTTT
CASSIAPGLAGEFTGELFF
>TRBJ2-4|many|TRBV20-1|TRBD2
TGCAGTGCTAGAAGCGGGAGGGCCGAAAACATTCAGTACTTC
CSARSGRAENIQYF
>TRBJ2-7|-|TRBV7-3|TRBD1
TGTGCCAGCAGCCGCGGGACAGGGTCCAACGAGCAGTACTTC
CASSRGTGSNEQYF
>TRBJ1-1|-|TRBV5-6|TRBD1
TGTGCCAGCAGCCCAGAACAGGGGGTGGGCACTGAAGCTTTCTTT
CASSPEQGVGTEAFF
>TRBJ2-2|many|TRBV19|-
TGTGCCAGTAGTAGAGAGACCTACAGGGTAGGAGCCGGGGAGCTGTTTTTT
CASSRETYRVGAGELFF
>TRBJ1-1|many|TRBV6-5|TRBD1
TGTGCCAGCAGTTACATGGACAGGCACACTGAAGCTTTCTTT
CASSYMDRHTEAFF
>TRBJ2-7|many|TRBV12-3/TRBV12-4|-
TGTGCCAGCAGCGCCTCCTACGAGCAGTACTTC
CASSASYEQYF
>TRBJ1-3|once|TRBV2|-
TGTGCCAGCAGTTTCAAACGCGGAAACACCATATATTTT
CASSFKRGNTIYF
>TRBJ1-5|-|TRBV30|TRBD1
TGTGCCTATAGGGGACAGTCCAATCAGCCCCAGCATTTT
CAYRGQSNQPQHF
>TRBJ2-2|many|TRBV19|TRBD2
TGTGCCAGTAGTACCCCCCGGACTAGAGGGACCGGGGAGCTGTTTTTT
CASSTPRTRGTGELFF
>TRBJ2-2|-|TRBV12-3/TRBV12-4|TRBD1
TGTGCCAGCAGTGCCTCCCCAGGGGGAAGAGACACCGGGGAGCTGTTTTTT
CASSASPGGRDTGELFF
>TRBJ1-3|many|TRBV12-3/TRBV12-4|-
TGTGCCAGCAGTTTAATCGGCAGACTGCTACACTCTGGAAACACCATATATTTT
CASSLIGRLLHSGNTIYF
>TRBJ2-7|-|TRBV28|TRBD2
TGTGCCAGCAGTTTACTAGCGGGAGTGGCCTACGAGCAGTACTTC
CASSLLAGVAYEQYF
>TRBJ1-5|-|TRBV20-1|TRBD1
TGCAGTGCTAGGAGGGGACAGGGCGGTCAGCCCCAGCATTTT
CSARRGQGGQPQHF
>TRBJ1-1|many|TRBV6-2/TRBV6-3|-
TGTGCCAGCAGTGAGGGGGGCGTCCCGATGAACACTGAAGCTTTCTTT
CASSEGGVPMNTEAFF
>TRBJ2-5|many|TRBV10-2|-
TGCGCCAGTACGACGGAGGAGTTGGGGACCCAGTACTTC
CASTTEELGTQYF